These 14 T cell receptor beta chains share one sample of origin, sequenced in a study of human T cells and chemical hapten exposure. Attachment of unique molecular identifiers to individual cDNA molecules was performed in the library. TCRdb re-analysed the reads in MiXCR, keeping a single row per CDR3 protein. The table has 120,000 or so distinct CDR3 sequences, around 8.5% seen once. Total RNA extraction was carried out from unfractionated whole blood. Sequenced material: whole blood. The receptors were sampled from a human donor in good health. Some clones in this sample may be carry-over from other donors' samples.

This clonotype was seen a handful of times. The chain uses TRBV7-2 and TRBJ1-2, with 8 bases identical to TRBD1. The germline gives CDR1 SGHTA, CDR2 FQGNSA. The CDR3 extends over 15 amino acids. The ends lost 5 bases at V and 5 bases at J; junction bases unmatched: 10. The CDR3 coding sequence is TGTGCCAGCAGCCGAGAGGGGACAGGAGCATATGGCTACACCTTC. This sequence encodes CASSREGTGAYGYTF. The complete variable domain, with remaining parts taken from reference TRBV7-2 and TRBJ1-2, reads GAGVSQSPSNKVTEKGKDVELRCDPISGHTALYWYRQSLGQGLEFLIYFQGNSAPDKSGLPSDRFSAERTGGSVSTLTIQRTQQEDSAVYLCASSREGTGAYGYTFGSGTRLTVV.

This clonotype was observed a handful of times. This chain links TRBV11-2 with TRBJ2-2, with 7 positions matching TRBD1. Trimming took 4 bases from V and 2 from J; bases not matched to a gene: 10. The CDR3 is 17 amino acids. Germline CDR1 reads SGHAT; CDR2 reads FQNNGV. CDR3 sequence: CASSSTTGTVNTGELFF. The CDR3, as DNA: TGTGCCAGCAGCTCTACCACCGGGACAGTTAACACCGGGGAGCTGTTTTTT.

This clonotype has just a few counts. This chain joins TRBV9 and TRBJ2-1; 13 positions agree with TRBD2. The V segment lost 0 bases and the J segment 5 bases; nucleotides outside the gene matches: 2. The germline V gene encodes CDR1 SGDLS and CDR2 YYNGEE. This CDR3 has 16 amino acids. CDR3 protein: CASSVGGTSGDNEQFF. CDR3 in DNA: TGTGCCAGCAGCGTAGGAGGGACTAGCGGGGACAATGAGCAGTTCTTC.

This clonotype has just a few counts. The gene calls are TRBV20-1 and TRBJ2-1, with D possibly matching TRBD2 (6 bases). V was trimmed by 1 base and J by 1 base, leaving 8 bases between them. The CDR3 consists of 14 residues. Per the germline V gene, CDR1 is DFQATT and CDR2 is SNEGSKA (reference sequence). The CDR3, as DNA: TGCAGTGCTAGAGTCGGAGGGTCCTACAATGAGCAGTTCTTC. The encoded protein is CSARVGGSYNEQFF.

This clonotype appeared many times. In nucleotides, the CDR3 is TGTGCCATCAGTTCTCAGGGGACGAACACTGAAGCTTTCTTT. Its translation: CAISSQGTNTEAFF. J is TRBJ1-1 and V is TRBV10-3, with D maybe TRBD1 (6 bases). The length of the CDR3 is 14 residues. V gave up 5 bases and J gave up 1 base, with 11 bases separating them. Germline V gene data show CDR1 as ENHRY and CDR2 as SYGVKD.

This clonotype was observed many times. The chain couples TRBV29-1 to TRBJ2-7, with D maybe TRBD2 (6 bases). Trimming pared 2 bases from V and 2 bases from J, leaving 13 bases between. The CDR3 is 14 amino acids. From germline, CDR1 is SQVTM and CDR2 ANQGSEA. The CDR3 DNA sequence: TGCAGCGTTGAATGGAAGGGGAGGCCCTACGAGCAGTACTTC. Translation gives CSVEWKGRPYEQYF.

This clonotype has only a few counts. This chain connects TRBV5-4 to TRBJ2-7; D remains unclear. In germline, CDR1 is SGHNT, CDR2 YYREEE (reference sequence). This CDR3 has 11 amino acids. The V end was cut by 0 bases, the J end by 5 bases, with 3 bases between. The CDR3 nucleotides are TGTGCCAGCAGCTTGGTAGACGAGCAGTACTTC. This codes for CASSLVDEQYF.

There are many counts of this clonotype. CDR3 protein: CASSQSIKNTEAFF. The CDR3 DNA is TGTGCCAGCAGCCAAAGTATTAAGAACACTGAAGCTTTCTTT. The genes are TRBV4-2 and TRBJ1-1; unclear D gene. With 2 bases removed from V and 1 base from J, the gap between germline ends came to 8 bases. The CDR3 is 14 amino acids. CDR1 and CDR2 (germline): LGHNA, YNFKEQ.

This clonotype was observed a handful of times. The V call is TRBV5-8, the J call TRBJ2-5, with a possible D match to TRBD2 (5 bases). Per the germline V gene, CDR1 is SGHTS and CDR2 is YDEGEE. CDR3 length: 14 residues. V was clipped by 0 bases and J by 3 bases, with 9 bases between them. CDR3 DNA: TGTGCCAGCAGCTTGGTGCCCGGGGAAGAGACCCAGTACTTC. It codes for CASSLVPGEETQYF.

The V and J genes are TRBV18 and TRBJ1-5, with D hard to call. The germline V gene has CDR1 KGHSH and CDR2 LQKENI. Trimming removed 6 bases at V and 0 bases at J, with 15 bases between. CDR3 length: 16 amino acids. Written as DNA, the CDR3 is TGTGCCAGCTCCACCGGCCCGCCTTATAGCAATCAGCCCCAGCATTTT. Translated: CASSTGPPYSNQPQHF.

The rearrangement uses TRBV5-5 and TRBJ2-3; D might be TRBD1 (5 bases). Trimming took 3 bases from V and 2 from J, leaving 13 bases between them. The CDR3 has 15 amino acids. The V gene's germline CDR1 is SGHKS and CDR2 YYEKEE (reference sequence). Written as DNA, the CDR3 is TGTGCCAGCAGCTCAGGACACAACCCCACAGATACGCAGTATTTT. Encoded protein: CASSSGHNPTDTQYF.

The chain employs TRBV25-1 and TRBJ2-3, with TRBD2 identical over 12 bases. Germline V CDR1 and CDR2: MGHDK, SYGVNS. CDR3 size: 15 residues. J lost 0 bases, V lost 5 bases, and 0 bases had no gene match. The CDR3 coding sequence is TGTGCCAGCAGTACTAGCGGGAGGAGCACAGATACGCAGTATTTT. Encoded protein: CASSTSGRSTDTQYF.

The rearrangement joins TRBV5-1 to TRBJ2-2, with 9 nucleotides matching TRBD2. The CDR3 loop spans 15 amino acids. Germline V gives CDR1 SGHRS, CDR2 YFSETQ. J gave up 4 bases and V 0 bases, and 1 base lay outside the gene matches. This CDR3 reads CASSLVTSGTGELFF. The DNA for the CDR3 is TGCGCCAGCAGCTTGGTGACTAGCGGCACCGGGGAGCTGTTTTTT.

This clonotype was counted ten times or more. The genes are TRBV5-1 and TRBJ2-1; 11 bases agree with TRBD2. The CDR3 contains 14 residues. V lost 6 bases to trimming and J lost 4 bases; unmatched junction nucleotides: 3. The germline V gene encodes CDR1 SGHRS and CDR2 YFSETQ. The CDR3 sequence is CASTLAGGYNEQFF. The CDR3 DNA reads TGCGCCAGCACCCTAGCGGGAGGATACAATGAGCAGTTCTTC.